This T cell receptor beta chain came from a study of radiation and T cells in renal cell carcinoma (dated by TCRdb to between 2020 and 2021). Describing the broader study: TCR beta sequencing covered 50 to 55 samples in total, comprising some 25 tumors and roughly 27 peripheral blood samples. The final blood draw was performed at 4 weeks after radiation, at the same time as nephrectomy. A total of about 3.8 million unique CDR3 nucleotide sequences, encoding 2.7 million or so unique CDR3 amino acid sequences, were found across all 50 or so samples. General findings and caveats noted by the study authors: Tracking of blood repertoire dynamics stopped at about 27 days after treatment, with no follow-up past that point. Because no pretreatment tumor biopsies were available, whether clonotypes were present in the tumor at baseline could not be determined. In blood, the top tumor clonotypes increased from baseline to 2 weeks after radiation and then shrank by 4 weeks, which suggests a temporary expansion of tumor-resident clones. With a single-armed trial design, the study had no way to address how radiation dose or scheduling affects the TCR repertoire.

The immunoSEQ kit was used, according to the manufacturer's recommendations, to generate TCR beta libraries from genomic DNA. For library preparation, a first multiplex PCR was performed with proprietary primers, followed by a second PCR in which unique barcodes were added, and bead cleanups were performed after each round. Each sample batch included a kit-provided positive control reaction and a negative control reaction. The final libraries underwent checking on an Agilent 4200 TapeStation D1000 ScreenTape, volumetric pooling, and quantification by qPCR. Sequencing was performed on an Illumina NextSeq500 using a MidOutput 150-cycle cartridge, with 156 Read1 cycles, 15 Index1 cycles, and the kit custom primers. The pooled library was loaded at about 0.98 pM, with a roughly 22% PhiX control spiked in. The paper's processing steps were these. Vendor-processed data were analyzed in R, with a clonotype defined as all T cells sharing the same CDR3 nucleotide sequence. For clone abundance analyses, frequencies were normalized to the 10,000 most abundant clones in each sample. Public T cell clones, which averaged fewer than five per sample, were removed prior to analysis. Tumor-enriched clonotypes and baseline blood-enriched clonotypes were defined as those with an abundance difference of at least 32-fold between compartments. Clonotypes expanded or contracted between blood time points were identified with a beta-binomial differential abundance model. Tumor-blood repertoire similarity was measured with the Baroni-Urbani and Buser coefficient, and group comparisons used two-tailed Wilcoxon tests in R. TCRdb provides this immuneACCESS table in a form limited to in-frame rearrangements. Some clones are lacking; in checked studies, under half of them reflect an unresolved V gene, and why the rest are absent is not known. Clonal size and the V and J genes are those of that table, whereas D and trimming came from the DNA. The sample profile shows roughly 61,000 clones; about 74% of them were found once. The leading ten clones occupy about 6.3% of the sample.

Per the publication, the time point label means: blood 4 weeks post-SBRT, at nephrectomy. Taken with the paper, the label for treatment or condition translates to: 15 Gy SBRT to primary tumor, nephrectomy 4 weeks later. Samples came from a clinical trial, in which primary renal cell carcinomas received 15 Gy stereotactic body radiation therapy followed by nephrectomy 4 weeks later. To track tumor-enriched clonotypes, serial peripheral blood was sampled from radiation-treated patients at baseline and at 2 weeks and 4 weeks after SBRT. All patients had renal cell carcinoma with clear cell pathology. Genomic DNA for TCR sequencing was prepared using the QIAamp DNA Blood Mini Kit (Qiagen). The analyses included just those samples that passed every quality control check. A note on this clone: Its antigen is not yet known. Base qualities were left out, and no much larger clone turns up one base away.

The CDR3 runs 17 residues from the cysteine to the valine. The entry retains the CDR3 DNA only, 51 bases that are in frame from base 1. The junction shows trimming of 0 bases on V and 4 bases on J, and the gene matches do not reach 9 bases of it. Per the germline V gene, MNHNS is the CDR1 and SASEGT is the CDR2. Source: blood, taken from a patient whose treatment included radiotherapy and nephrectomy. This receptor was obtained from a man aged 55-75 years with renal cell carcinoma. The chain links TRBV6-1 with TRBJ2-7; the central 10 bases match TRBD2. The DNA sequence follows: TGTGCCAGCAGTGAAGCGAGGGCTAGCGGGAGAGTATACGAGCAGTACGTC. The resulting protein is CASSEARASGRVYEQYV.